This is a list of T cell receptor beta chains from one sample in a study of T cell responses to AZD1222 COVID-19 vaccine. The table came from immunoSEQ multiplex PCR; TCRdb's copy has only in-frame clones and leaves some out. The sample has tens of thousands of clones, 80% to 90% seen once; the top ten hold 7%. The input for sequencing was peripheral blood, taken on day 0 of AZD1222 vaccination. These receptors were obtained from an adult in good health. Both conserved end residues are part of each CDR3. A D gene is named only where the DNA matches it firmly. The size field is filled for only some rows; it gives once, few, many or a size class.

d_call j_call clone_size v_call cdr3_nt cdr3_aa
TRBD2 TRBJ2-3 - TRBV20-1 TGCAGTGCTAGTCCCACTCCCGGGGGACTAGCGGGGGGACCAGATACGCAGTATTTT CSASPTPGGLAGGPDTQYF
- TRBJ2-1 - TRBV6-1 TGTGCCAGCAGTGAAAGAGGGGTGCAGTTCTTC CASSERGVQFF
TRBD1 TRBJ1-1 - TRBV28 TGTGCCAGCAGTTCCCGGGACAGGGGGAATGAAGCTTTCTTT CASSSRDRGNEAFF
- TRBJ2-7 - TRBV18 TGTGCCAGCTCGCAGGACAGATACGAGCAGTACTTC CASSQDRYEQYF
- TRBJ1-6 - TRBV19 TGTGCCAGTAGTATCGGCTGGAGGGGTTTAAAGGATTCACCCCTCCACTTT CASSIGWRGLKDSPLHF
TRBD2 TRBJ2-1 few TRBV28 TGTGCCAGCAGTTTATATCGAGCGGGAGTTGCGTACAATGAGCAGTTCTTC CASSLYRAGVAYNEQFF
- TRBJ2-1 few TRBV1 TGCACTCAGCAGGGGGAGAGCTCCTACAATGAGCAGTTCTTC CTQQGESSYNEQFF
TRBD2 TRBJ2-2 - TRBV5-4 TGTGCCAGAGCCGGGACTAGCGGTAACACCGGGGAGCTGTTTTTT CARAGTSGNTGELFF
TRBD2 TRBJ2-3 - TRBV6-4 TGTGCCAGCAGTGACGCGGGAGGAGGAGATACGCAGTATTTT CASSDAGGGDTQYF
- TRBJ1-3 - TRBV9 TGTGCCAGCAGCCCCGAAGATCGGGGGTGGGGAAACACCATATATTTT CASSPEDRGWGNTIYF
- TRBJ1-4 few TRBV29-1 TGCAGCGTTGTCCTACTCGGGGAAAAACTGTTTTTT CSVVLLGEKLFF